One sample yielded the 26 T cell receptor beta chains listed below, sequenced in a study of blood T cells in healthy people across ages (dated by TCRdb to the mid-2010s). The library was built by means of 5' RACE. Data came from an Illumina HiSeq 2500. A second PCR of about 6 to 11 cycles was run with a J-beta primer mix and a sample-barcoded 5' primer. The raw public data were reprocessed by TCRdb itself: fastp quality trimming at Q25, MiXCR clonotype calling, in-frame beta chains only. One record per CDR3 amino acid sequence lists the most common genes and DNA. For this sample there are 700,000 to 950,000 distinct CDR3 sequences; roughly 45% appear just once. The ten top clones hold 20% to 25% of the sample. The specimen was blood. The receptors stem from a woman aged 60 to 75 in good health.

This clonotype has a handful of counts. The chain links TRBV10-3 to TRBJ1-1, with D tentatively TRBD1 (5 bases). Trimming shortened V by 3 bases and J by 3 bases, and 14 bases separated the two germline ends. CDR1 and CDR2 from the germline V gene are ENHRY and SYGVKD. The CDR3 runs to 15 residues. CDR3 region: CAISDWGEKDTEAFF. The CDR3 DNA is TGTGCCATCAGTGATTGGGGGGAAAAGGACACTGAAGCTTTCTTT.

This clonotype was seen a few times. This sequence joins TRBV2 and TRBJ2-3, with D uncertain. The length of the CDR3 is 13 residues. Germline CDR1 reads SNHLY; CDR2 reads FYNNEI. V was cut by 3 bases and J by 1 base, with 5 bases left in between. CDR3 loop: CASSDQRTDTQYF. CDR3 in DNA: TGTGCCAGCAGTGACCAGCGCACAGATACGCAGTATTTT. Together with reference TRBV2 and TRBJ2-3, the CDR3 gives the full variable domain: EPEVTQTPSHQVTQMGQEVILRCVPISNHLYFYWYRQILGQKVEFLVSFYNNEISEKSEIFDDQFSVERPDGSNFTLKIRSTKLEDSAMYFCASSDQRTDTQYFGPGTRLTVL.

The chain has TRBV7-2 and TRBJ2-3, with TRBD2 matching over 16 bases. J lost 3 bases, V lost 5 bases, and 5 bases had no gene match. CDR1 is SGHTA and CDR2 is FQGNSA in the germline V gene. The CDR3 length is 17 residues. CDR3 sequence: CASSAGLAGGRTDTQYF. The CDR3 DNA reads as TGTGCCAGCAGCGCGGGACTAGCGGGAGGGAGGACAGATACGCAGTATTTT.

The CDR3 sequence is CASSPLEKHRPNSPLHF. The CDR3 nucleotides are TGTGCCAGCTCACCACTAGAAAAACACCGGCCTAATTCACCCCTCCACTTT. The rearrangement uses TRBV18 and TRBJ1-6; D gene uncertain. The V end was cut by 1 base, the J end by 6 bases, with 16 bases between. The CDR3 has 17 residues. Germline V gene lookup returns CDR1 KGHSH and CDR2 LQKENI.

The chain couples TRBV28 to TRBJ2-1, with TRBD2 matching 9 bases. J gave up 8 bases and V 6 bases, and 11 bases lay outside the gene matches. The CDR3 covers 15 residues. Germline V lookup: CDR1 MDHEN, CDR2 SYDVKM. CDR3 sequence (DNA): TGTGCCAGCAGCAGAACCGGGACTAGCAACTATGAGCAGTTCTTC. This codes for CASSRTGTSNYEQFF.

As to this clonotype: Mismatch with germline at one junction end may stem from a read error. The chain joins TRBV12-3 or TRBV12-4 to TRBJ2-1; D perhaps matches TRBD1 (6 bases). The CDR3 runs 14 residues. This chain's CDR3 is CACSLRGSNNEQFF. The CDR3 nucleotides are TGTGCCTGCAGTTTGAGGGGGAGCAACAATGAGCAGTTCTTC.

The chain joins TRBV28 to TRBJ2-4; D is tentatively TRBD1 or TRBD2 (5 bases each). Deletions cut 7 bases from V and 0 bases from J, with 13 bases between. Per germline, CDR1 MDHEN and CDR2 SYDVKM. The CDR3 is 15 residues long. This CDR3 is CASKPRGLAKNIQYF. DNA of the CDR3: TGTGCCAGCAAACCCCGGGGCTTAGCCAAAAACATTCAGTACTTC.

The chain combines TRBV5-5 with TRBJ2-7; TRBD1 matches at 8 bases. The length of the CDR3 is 17 residues. V lost 0 bases to trimming and J lost 0 bases; unmatched junction nucleotides: 8. CDR1 is SGHKS and CDR2 is YYEKEE in the germline V gene (reference sequence). As DNA, the CDR3 is TGTGCCAGCAGCTTGGTGGGACAGGCCCCGCACTCCTACGAGCAGTACTTC. This gives the protein CASSLVGQAPHSYEQYF. Drawing the rest from reference TRBV5-5 and TRBJ2-7, the complete variable domain is DAGVTQSPTHLIKTRGQQVTLRCSPISGHKSVSWYQQVLGQGPQFIFQYYEKEERGRGNFPDRFSARQFPNYSSELNVNALLLGDSALYLCASSLVGQAPHSYEQYFGPGTRLTVT.

This clonotype was recorded at least ten times. This chain connects TRBV5-1 to TRBJ2-7; TRBD1 or TRBD2 may be the D gene (6 bases each). The CDR3 has 16 residues. V lost 0 bases to trimming and J lost 3 bases, with 16 bases between them. Germline V CDR1 and CDR2: SGHRS, YFSETQ. The CDR3 spells CASSLAGGGAVYEQYF. DNA of the CDR3: TGCGCCAGCAGCTTGGCCGGAGGGGGAGCCGTCTACGAGCAGTACTTC.

The chain uses TRBV14 and TRBJ2-7; possibly TRBD2 for D (5 bases). Trimming pared 5 bases from V and 0 bases from J, leaving 11 bases between. This CDR3 has 14 residues. CDR1 is SGHDN, CDR2 FVKESK, per germline. CDR3 sequence (DNA): TGTGCCAGCAGCAATAGCGCTACCTCCTACGAGCAGTACTTC. It translates to CASSNSATSYEQYF.

This clonotype was found a few times. The chain combines TRBV6-2 or TRBV6-3 with TRBJ2-2; 10 nucleotides match TRBD2. The CDR3 spans 14 residues. J gave up 5 bases and V 6 bases, and 3 bases lay outside the gene matches. Germline values: CDR1 MNHEY, CDR2 SVGEGT. DNA of the CDR3: TGTGCCAGCAGGCCTAGCGGGAGTACCGGGGAGCTGTTTTTT. Its translation: CASRPSGSTGELFF.

This chain connects TRBV28 to TRBJ2-4; TRBD2 is a possible D gene (5 bases). The CDR3 consists of 15 residues. Per germline, CDR1 MDHEN and CDR2 SYDVKM. Deletions cut 6 bases from V and 0 bases from J, with 12 bases between. The CDR3 nucleotides are TGTGCCAGCAGGGGCCCCGCGGGAGCCAAAAACATTCAGTACTTC. Protein sequence: CASRGPAGAKNIQYF.

The rearrangement uses TRBV9 and TRBJ2-1; TRBD1 agrees at 7 bases. The V gene end was trimmed by 0 bases and the J gene end by 13 bases; junction bases not matched to a gene: 10. The CDR3 extends over 14 amino acids. From germline, CDR1 is SGDLS and CDR2 YYNGEE. The DNA of the CDR3 is TGTGCCAGCAGCGTAGCTACCCAGGGGGAGTCCCAGTTCTTC. This codes for CASSVATQGESQFF.

This clonotype was found a few times. The chain's CDR3 is CAISESSGRGLETQYF. DNA of the CDR3: TGTGCCATCAGTGAGTCTAGCGGGAGAGGTCTCGAGACCCAGTACTTC. The chain carries TRBV10-3 and TRBJ2-5; TRBD2 matches at 9 bases. Germline CDR1 and CDR2: ENHRY and SYGVKD. V dropped 0 bases and J dropped 5; count of bases not matched to a gene: 7. This CDR3 spans 16 amino acids.

The CDR3 DNA reads TGTGCCAGCAGCCAAGGCGGGACTCTAGAGACCCAGTACTTC. Its translation is CASSQGGTLETQYF. The V call is TRBV3-1, the J call TRBJ2-5; D might be TRBD2 (6 bases). Between the trimmed V and J ends, which lost 1 base and 4 bases, there was a span of 10 bases. There are 14 residues in the CDR3. Germline V gene data show CDR1 as LGHDT and CDR2 as YNNKEL (reference sequence).

This clonotype was observed a handful of times. The rearrangement links TRBV24-1 to TRBJ2-3, with D hard to call. Germline V CDR1 and CDR2: KGHDR, SFDVKD. CDR3 length: 11 residues. Trimming removed 4 bases at V and 6 bases at J, with 4 bases between. In DNA form, the CDR3 reads TGTGCCACCAGTGACTGGGATACGCAGTATTTT. Protein product: CATSDWDTQYF.

The chain has TRBV29-1 and TRBJ2-7; unclear D gene. This CDR3 is built from 10 residues. V was shortened by 7 bases and J by 7 bases, with 11 bases between the two germline ends. CDR1 is SQVTM, CDR2 ANQGSEA, per germline. For the CDR3, the DNA is TGCAGCGCTGCCCAAAATGAGCAGTACTTC. This translates into CSAAQNEQYF.

The genes are TRBV7-2 and TRBJ2-1; 14 bases align to TRBD2. The V segment lost 5 bases and the J segment 9 bases; nucleotides outside the gene matches: 3. This CDR3 contains 14 residues. In germline, CDR1 is SGHTA, CDR2 FQGNSA. The DNA for the CDR3 is TGTGCCAGCAGCCCCGGGACTAGCGGGAGTGAGCAGTTCTTC. Translation gives CASSPGTSGSEQFF.

This clonotype was detected once. The chain links TRBV20-1 to TRBJ2-1; the match to TRBD2 covers 7 bases. The CDR3 runs 17 residues. The germline V gene encodes CDR1 DFQATT and CDR2 SNEGSKA (reference sequence). The V and J ends lost 0 bases and 0 bases, in that order; junction bases with no gene match: 8. The DNA of the CDR3 is TGCAGTGCTAGAGATCGGGGGGACGTAAGCTCCTACAATGAGCAGTTCTTC. As protein: CSARDRGDVSSYNEQFF.

The chain uses TRBV7-2 and TRBJ1-5; D not certain. The CDR3 contains 13 residues. V was clipped by 7 bases and J by 4 bases, with 11 bases between them. The germline CDR1 and CDR2 sequences are SGHTA and FQGNSA. CDR3 DNA sequence: TGTGCCAGCACCTCAGACCCTAATCAGCCCCAGCATTTT. Translated: CASTSDPNQPQHF.

This clonotype was counted many times. The chain is built from TRBV5-1 and TRBJ2-5, with D possibly called TRBD1 or TRBD2 (5 bases each). Germline-derived CDR1 and CDR2 are SGHRS and YFSETQ. Deletions cut 5 bases from V and 5 bases from J, with 13 bases between. The CDR3 length is 13 residues. The CDR3, as DNA: TGCGCCAGCAGATTTACGGGGCAGGAGACCCAGTACTTC. Protein product: CASRFTGQETQYF.

The rearrangement uses TRBV6-2 or TRBV6-3 and TRBJ2-1, with D perhaps TRBD1 or TRBD2 (6 bases each). With 6 bases removed from V and 13 bases from J, the gap between germline ends came to 22 bases. The CDR3 is 14 residues long. The germline gives CDR1 MNHEY, CDR2 SVGEGT. CDR3 sequence reads: CASRPQEGQETQFF. Here the CDR3 DNA reads TGTGCCAGCAGACCACAGGAGGGACAAGAGACCCAGTTCTTC.

CDR3 sequence (DNA): TGTGCCAGCAGCCTAACTAGCCACGGGGAGCTGTTTTTT. Its protein product is CASSLTSHGELFF. J is TRBJ2-2 and V is TRBV12-3 or TRBV12-4; tentative D call: TRBD2 (6 bases). The CDR3 sequence is 13 residues long. Trimming removed 6 bases from V and 7 bases from J, with 12 bases in between.

This clonotype was detected only once. The rearrangement uses TRBV28 and TRBJ2-3; tentative D call: TRBD2 (7 bases). There are 18 residues in the CDR3. CDR1 is MDHEN, CDR2 SYDVKM, per germline. V was trimmed by 4 bases and J by 1 base, leaving 21 bases between them. This chain's CDR3 is CASSSLGGGPEGTDTQYF. For the CDR3, the DNA is TGTGCCAGCAGTTCCCTAGGGGGAGGGCCTGAGGGCACAGATACGCAGTATTTT.

The chain carries TRBV27 and TRBJ2-2, with 13 bases aligning to TRBD2. V lost 5 bases, J lost 6 bases, and 3 bases stayed unmatched. This CDR3 contains 15 residues. Germline CDR1 is MNHEY and CDR2 is SMNVEV (reference sequence). CDR3 DNA sequence: TGTGCCAGCAGTCAGGGACTAGCGGGGCCCGGGGAGCTGTTTTTT. Protein: CASSQGLAGPGELFF.

In regard to this clonotype: One end of the junction does not line up with germline, which may come from a read error. The chain has TRBV5-1 and TRBJ2-5, with 8 bases fitting TRBD1. The CDR3 totals 16 residues. CDR1 SGHRS and CDR2 YFSETQ come from the germline V gene. Here the CDR3 reads CAGSLEGQVYQETQYF. DNA for the CDR3: TGCGCCGGCAGCTTGGAGGGACAGGTTTACCAAGAGACCCAGTACTTC.